This TCR beta chain was obtained from a study of tumor and adjacent non-tumor tissue in lung cancer. The library came from three nested PCR rounds adapted from ARM-PCR protocols. One entry per CDR3 protein results from TCRdb running MiXCR on the multiplex PCR reads. In the table there are approximately 75,000 distinct CDR3 sequences, around four fifths of which are singletons. RNA was extracted from bulk tissue without any cell sorting. CDR1 and CDR2 (germline): MNHEY, SVGAGI. V lost 0 bases and J lost 6, with 18 bases in between. The CDR3 is made up of 17 amino acids. Specimen: lung tumor tissue. The receptor's source is a woman between 45 and 65 years old with non-small cell lung cancer. V and J are TRBV6-5 and TRBJ1-3; D gene ambiguous. This CDR3 reads CASSYSYRATLANTIYF. The CDR3 bases are TGTGCCAGCAGTTACTCGTACAGAGCCACCCTTGCAAACACCATATATTTT.